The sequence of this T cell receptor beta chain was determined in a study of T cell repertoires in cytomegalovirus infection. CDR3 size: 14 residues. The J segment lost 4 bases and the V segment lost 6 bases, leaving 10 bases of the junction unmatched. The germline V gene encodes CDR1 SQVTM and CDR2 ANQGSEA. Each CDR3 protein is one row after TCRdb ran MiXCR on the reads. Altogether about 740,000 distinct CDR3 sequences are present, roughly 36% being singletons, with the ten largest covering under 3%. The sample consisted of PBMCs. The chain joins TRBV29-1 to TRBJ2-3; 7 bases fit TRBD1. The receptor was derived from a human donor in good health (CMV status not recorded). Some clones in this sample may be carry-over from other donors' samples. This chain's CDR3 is CSVLRTGSSDTQYF. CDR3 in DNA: TGCAGCGTCCTAAGGACAGGATCTTCAGATACGCAGTATTTT.